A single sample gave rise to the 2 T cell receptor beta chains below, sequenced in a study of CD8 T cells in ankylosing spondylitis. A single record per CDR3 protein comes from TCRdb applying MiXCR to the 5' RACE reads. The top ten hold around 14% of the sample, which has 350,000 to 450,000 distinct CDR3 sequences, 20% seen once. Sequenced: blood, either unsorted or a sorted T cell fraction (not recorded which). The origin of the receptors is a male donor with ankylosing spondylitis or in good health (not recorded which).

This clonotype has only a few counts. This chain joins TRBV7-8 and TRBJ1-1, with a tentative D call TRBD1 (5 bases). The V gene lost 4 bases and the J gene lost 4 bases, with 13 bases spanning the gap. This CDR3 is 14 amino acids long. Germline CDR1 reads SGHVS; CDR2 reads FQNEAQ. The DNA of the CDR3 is TGTGCCAGCAGCTGGGGCGTGGGGTCCACTGAAGCTTTCTTT. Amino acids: CASSWGVGSTEAFF. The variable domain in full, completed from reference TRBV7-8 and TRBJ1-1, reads GAGVSQSPRYKVAKRGQDVALRCDPISGHVSLFWYQQALGQGPEFLTYFQNEAQLDKSGLPSDRFFAERPEGSVSTLKIQRTQQEDSAVYLCASSWGVGSTEAFFGQGTRLTVV.

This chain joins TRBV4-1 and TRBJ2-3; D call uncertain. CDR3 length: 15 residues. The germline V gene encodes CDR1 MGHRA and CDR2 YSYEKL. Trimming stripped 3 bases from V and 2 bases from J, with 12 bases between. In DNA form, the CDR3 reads TGCGCCAGCAGCCAGGGAACCAGCCTCACAGATACGCAGTATTTT. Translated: CASSQGTSLTDTQYF.